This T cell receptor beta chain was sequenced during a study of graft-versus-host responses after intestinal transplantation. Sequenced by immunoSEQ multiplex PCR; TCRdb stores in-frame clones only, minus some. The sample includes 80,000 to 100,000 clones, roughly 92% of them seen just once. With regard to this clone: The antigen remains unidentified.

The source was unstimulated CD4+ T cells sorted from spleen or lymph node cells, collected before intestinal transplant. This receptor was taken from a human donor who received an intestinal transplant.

DNA of the CDR3: TGCGCCAGCAGCTTGCAGCGTATGAACACTGAAGCTTTCTTT. Its protein product is CASSLQRMNTEAFF. The genes are TRBV5-1 and TRBJ1-1; D is unclear. The CDR3 runs 14 residues. Trimming removed 1 base from V and 0 bases from J, with 7 bases in between. CDR1 SGHRS and CDR2 YFSETQ come from the germline V gene.